These 7 T cell receptor beta chains originate from one sample sequenced in a study of cytomegalovirus exposure and HLA in healthy donors. In the PCR, 60 Vbeta and 13 Jbeta primers were used. This table comes from immunoSEQ multiplex PCR, and its TCRdb copy is limited to in-frame clones, with some not included. This sample's clone table lists tens of thousands of clones. Input material: PBMCs. The receptors originated from a man aged 18 to 35 in good health and CMV-seropositive.

V usage is TRBV19 and J usage is TRBJ1-5, with TRBD1 matching over 7 bases. The CDR3 runs to 15 residues. Germline CDR1 and CDR2: LNHDA and SQIVND (reference sequence). V was clipped by 8 bases and J by 4 bases; unmatched bases: 11. CDR3 residues: CASSPTTGWNQPQHF. The CDR3 DNA sequence: TGTGCCAGTTCTCCAACGACAGGGTGGAATCAGCCCCAGCATTTT.

The V gene is TRBV19, the J gene TRBJ2-7; 12 nucleotides match TRBD2. Trimming at V came to 6 bases and at J to 2 bases, leaving 14 bases not matched to a gene. Germline V gives CDR1 LNHDA, CDR2 SQIVND (reference sequence). The CDR3 is 18 residues long. CDR3 sequence: CASSHETSGSTVTYEQYF. CDR3 nucleotide sequence: TGTGCCAGTAGCCATGAGACTAGCGGGAGCACGGTGACCTACGAGCAGTACTTC.

The chain recombines TRBV5-1 with TRBJ1-6; 8 bases line up with TRBD1. The length of the CDR3 is 15 residues. V shed 1 base and J 5 bases; nucleotides not matched to a gene: 2. Germline V gene lookup returns CDR1 SGHRS and CDR2 YFSETQ. The CDR3 sequence is CASSLRQGNNSPLHF. The CDR3, as DNA: TGCGCCAGCAGCTTGCGACAGGGGAATAATTCACCCCTCCACTTT.

This chain joins TRBV5-1 and TRBJ2-5; D unclear. This CDR3 is 13 amino acids long. Germline loops: CDR1 SGHRS, CDR2 YFSETQ. Trimming pared 0 bases from V and 1 base from J, leaving 4 bases between. The CDR3 DNA is TGCGCCAGCAGCTTGGCCTTCCAAGAGACCCAGTACTTC. This sequence encodes CASSLAFQETQYF.

V gene TRBV5-5 combines with J gene TRBJ1-5; D is perhaps TRBD1 (6 bases). Germline V gene lookup returns CDR1 SGHKS and CDR2 YYEKEE (reference sequence). V dropped 4 bases and J dropped 0 bases, with 11 bases sitting between them. CDR3 length: 15 residues. CDR3 region: CASSVTGRSNQPQHF. In nucleotides, the CDR3 is TGTGCCAGCAGCGTTACAGGGCGTAGCAATCAGCCCCAGCATTTT.

The chain combines TRBV6-4 with TRBJ2-1; 8 nucleotides agree with TRBD2. J gave up 4 bases and V 5 bases, and 10 bases lay outside the gene matches. The CDR3 length is 16 residues. Looked up from germline, CDR1 is MRHNA and CDR2 is SNTAGT. The CDR3 protein is CASSSTPSGSYNEQFF. The CDR3 DNA sequence: TGTGCCAGCAGTTCAACTCCCAGCGGGAGTTACAATGAGCAGTTCTTC.

V gene TRBV5-6 combines with J gene TRBJ1-5, with no clear D. Germline V gene data show CDR1 as SGHDT and CDR2 as YYEEEE. V was shortened by 4 bases and J by 7 bases, with 15 bases between the two germline ends. CDR3 length: 14 amino acids. CDR3 nucleotides: TGTGCCAGCAGCCGTAACAGCCGGGAGCAGCCCCAGCATTTT. It specifies CASSRNSREQPQHF.